Included here is one TCR beta chain sequence, with context. It was 5'RACE with constant-segment primers that produced the TCR alpha and TCR beta cDNA libraries, which carried sample barcodes and UMIs. In TCRdb, the 5' RACE reads were re-called with MiXCR into one record per CDR3 protein. The sample contains about 600,000 distinct CDR3 sequences, roughly 21% of which appear only once. Trimming at V came to 6 bases and at J to 1 base, leaving 7 bases not matched to a gene. CDR1 DFQATT and CDR2 SNEGSKA come from the germline V gene (reference sequence). The CDR3 covers 14 residues. The data are from a study of T-cell memory formation after mild COVID-19.

The sequenced material came from PBMCs or a T cell subset sorted from them (not recorded which). The sequence was obtained from an adult woman who had mild COVID-19 (a few samples of this study predate the infection). Cell type and time point are not known. The rearrangement uses TRBV20-1 and TRBJ2-5, with 8 bases that match TRBD2. CDR3 in amino acids: CSATKSGSQETQYF. The CDR3 DNA reads as TGCAGTGCCACCAAAAGCGGGAGCCAAGAGACCCAGTACTTC.